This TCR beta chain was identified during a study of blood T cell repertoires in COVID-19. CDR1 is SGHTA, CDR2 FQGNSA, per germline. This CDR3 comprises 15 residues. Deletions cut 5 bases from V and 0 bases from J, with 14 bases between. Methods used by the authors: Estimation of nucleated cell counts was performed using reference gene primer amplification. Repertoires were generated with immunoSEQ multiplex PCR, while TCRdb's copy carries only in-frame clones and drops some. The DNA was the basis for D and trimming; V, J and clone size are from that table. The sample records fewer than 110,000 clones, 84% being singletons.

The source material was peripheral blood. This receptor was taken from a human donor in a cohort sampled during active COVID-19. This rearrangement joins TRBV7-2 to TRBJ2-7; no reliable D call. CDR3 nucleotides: TGTGCCAGCAGCCAGAGGCGACCATCCTCCTACGAGCAGTACTTC. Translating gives CASSQRRPSSYEQYF.